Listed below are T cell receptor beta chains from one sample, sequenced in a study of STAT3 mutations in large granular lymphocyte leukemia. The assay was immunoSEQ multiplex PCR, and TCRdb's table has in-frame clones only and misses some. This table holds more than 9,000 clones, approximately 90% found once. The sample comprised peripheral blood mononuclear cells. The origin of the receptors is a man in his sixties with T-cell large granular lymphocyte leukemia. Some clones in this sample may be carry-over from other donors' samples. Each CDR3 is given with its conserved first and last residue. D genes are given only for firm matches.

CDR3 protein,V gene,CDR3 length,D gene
CASSYLQGDDTEAFF,TRBV4-3,15,TRBD1
CSVDGGGAGGYTF,TRBV29-1,13,.
CASGQSRTYQPQHF,TRBV19,14,.
CASSGGQGLFF,TRBV5-1,11,TRBD1
CAWRTPYSNQPQHF,TRBV30,14,.
CASSMRSGSPSYEQYF,TRBV19,16,.
CASSTLYEQYF,TRBV28,11,.
CASRISRVGTQYF,TRBV6-5,13,.
CASSASTSEAYEQYF,TRBV25-1,15,TRBD2
CASSSRQGAYEQYF,TRBV27,14,TRBD1
CASSWSGEQYF,TRBV27,11,.
CASSQDPTGGNEKLFF,TRBV4-3,16,TRBD1
CASSPQLAGVETQYF,TRBV27,15,TRBD2
CASSLDRVQGYTF,TRBV5-1,13,.
CASSYAGSGANVLTF,TRBV6-6,15,.
CASSLLGTGNGETQYF,TRBV7-2,16,TRBD1
CASSLRAGNIYEQYF,TRBV7-8,15,.
CAWRAFGTTSHYGYTF,TRBV30,16,.
CASSYSTGRDQPQHF,TRBV6-5,15,TRBD1
CASSPWGGPLGEQFF,TRBV5-8,15,.
CASSGATQETQYF,TRBV5-6,13,.
CASSDRGGNTIYF,TRBV5-4,13,TRBD1
CASSPSQRAPYEQYF,TRBV5-4,15,.
CASSLSGNNEQFF,TRBV19,13,.
CASSPGRAHGRSNTGELFF,TRBV13,19,TRBD2
CASRREGLTDTQYF,TRBV19,14,TRBD2
CASSLARGGQYF,TRBV7-2,12,.
CASSEFYEQYF,TRBV28,11,.
CASNPGTGSNYGYTF,TRBV6-6,15,TRBD1
CASSLGLAGRTDTQYF,TRBV5-1,16,TRBD2
CASSRWDRGLPNTEAFF,TRBV19,17,TRBD1